This T cell receptor beta chain is drawn from a study of beta chain features in type 1 diabetes (dated by TCRdb to 2016 to 2019). General notes on the study: Mean age, gender distribution, total cell number and subset yield were not different between patients and healthy donors. Regulatory and stem cell-like memory subsets were obtained from only 8 patients and roughly 8 healthy donors, while naive and central memory subsets were obtained from all 30 or so donors. A total of approximately 110,000,000 sorted cells were examined across all samples, and a strong correlation was observed between cell number per subset and RNA yield. The study compared the TCRB repertoires of sorted circulating CD4+ T cell subsets in recently diagnosed type 1 diabetes patients with those in matched healthy donors.

Between the V and J ends, shortened by 5 bases and 12 bases respectively, the junction contains 11 bases. Via the germline V gene (reference sequence), CDR1 is DFQATT and CDR2 SNEGSKA. From the cysteine up to the phenylalanine, the CDR3 has a length of 10 residues. Left in the record is the CDR3 DNA by itself, 30 bases read in frame from the first base. A single peripheral blood draw of 90 to 150 mL on average was collected from each donor into heparinised tubes. Naive, central memory, regulatory and stem cell-like memory CD4+ T cells were sorted on a BD FACSAria II using a panel including CD45RO, CCR7, CD25, CD127, CD95 and CD27. A purity above 98% was achieved for all sorted populations. Right away, PBMCs were isolated by Lymphoprep density gradient centrifugation and were stained directly, with no culture step. So that batch effects would be minimized, each experiment stained and sorted samples in pairs, pairing one healthy donor with one patient.

Study-level results and caveats: Because cDNA rather than genomic DNA was sequenced, highly expressing activated cells could have been over-represented, although no difference in activation and CD3 levels was found between groups. Because the HLA sub-analyses included only small numbers of individuals, any influence of HLA type on TCRB rearrangement was left unresolved. At VDJ recombination sites, type 1 diabetes patients had fewer insertions and more deleted nucleotides, which implies abnormalities in thymic rearrangement. In all four CD4+ subsets, TCRB CDR3 length was moderately but significantly shorter in type 1 diabetes patients. Naive, central memory and regulatory TCRB repertoires appeared to be more alike among patients than among healthy donors. PCR may preferentially amplify shorter templates, but because patient and control samples were amplified and corrected together, any resulting skew would affect both groups equally.

This clone was observed a handful of times. The antigen this receptor binds is unknown. No much larger clone is present one base from it, and per-base qualities are unavailable. The entire isolated RNA was reverse transcribed using the High Capacity cDNA Reverse Transcription Kit, and thus expressed TCRB transcripts were sequenced. Deep immunoSEQ sequencing was performed on naive, central memory and regulatory T cell samples, with an average of roughly 3.5 million total reads per sample. After sorted cells were lysed in RLT buffer, RNA was extracted with DNase-treated RNeasy Micro or Mini kits, with the choice depending on cell number. To prevent cross-contamination, each cell subset was processed individually, whereas patient and healthy donor samples were processed jointly. TCRB sequences were amplified from cDNA with the immunoSEQ multiplex PCR, producing 87-bp fragments spanning the CDR3 region. Sequencing of the amplicons was done on the Illumina HiSeq platform. Under the source paper's analysis protocol: PCR bias was computationally corrected using synthetic template baselines, reads within Hamming distance 2 were collapsed, and singletons that could not be merged were discarded. Reads were aligned against IMGT so that V, D and J genes, CDR3 length and insertions or deletions at six rearrangement sites could be assigned. Clonotype counts were normalized to sorted cell number within each subset before computing true diversity and Gini coefficients with the tcR R package. Repertoire sharing was quantified using the overlap coefficient calculated on TCRB nucleotide sequences. The clones in this table, taken by TCRdb from immuneACCESS, are in-frame only. Not every clone is retained; where verified, under half of the shortfall comes from an unresolved V gene, and the cause of the rest is unknown. That table gives V, J and clone size, and the DNA gave D and trimming. The sample table contains about 220,000 clones; only one count was recorded for approximately 10% of them. In total, the top ten clones hold over 1% of the sample.

This TCR derives from a man in his late teens or twenties in good health. The sequence joins TRBV20-1 to TRBJ2-1; a confident D gene designation cannot be given. The source material was central memory CD4+ T cells from blood. The CDR3 in this case is CSAARNSQFF. The sequenced DNA is TGCAGTGCTGCTCGTAATTCGCAGTTCTTC.